This TCR beta chain was captured in a study of cytomegalovirus exposure and HLA in healthy donors listed by TCRdb under 2017. For the study in its entirety: An earlier analysis of approximately 640 of the donors reported approximately 270 Gb of sequence data and around 110 million unique TCR beta sequences from 150 million to 200 million T cells. Genome-wide SNP genotypes for about 55% of the roughly 670 donors were used in a later genetic analysis, which treated that subset as a discovery cohort. Alongside the repertoire data, information on donor age, sex, ethnicity and CMV serostatus was compiled. The study profiled the T cell repertoires of fewer than 850 subjects by immunosequencing and related them to cytomegalovirus serostatus. A separate validation cohort of 90 to 150 different subjects was used in addition to the approximately 610-subject first cohort. A later analysis re-examined previously published TCR beta repertoires from hundreds of donors and added high-resolution HLA genotyping to investigate patterns of TCR occurrence. Of the roughly 400 genotyped donors, 65% to 90% fell in the genetic ancestry cluster associated with self-reported Caucasian donors. An earlier analysis of 587 of the donors applied high-throughput TCR beta sequencing to assess whether each TCR beta V gene segment acted as functional or pseudogenic. About 310 gigabases of sequencing data and approximately 93 million unique TCR sequences were included in an early release covering around 650 HLA-typed donors. The later analysis used no new phenotypic data to find candidate immune exposures, relying instead on TCR beta sequences and their occurrence across donors. Both class I and class II loci were covered by HLA typing, at four-digit resolution. A handful of DR-DQ haplotypes were handled as single units for association and clustering because linkage in the cohort was strong. All discovery cohort repertoires had been generated on a single sequencing platform. The study combined high-throughput TCR immunosequencing, statistical association of individual TCRs with disease status, and machine learning to predict cytomegalovirus infection status. On average, roughly 250,000 unique TCR beta nucleotide sequences were sequenced per donor among 398 genotyped donors of the cohort, with 15% to 20% of those sequences being non-productive. The study was designed to test whether signatures of past pathogen exposure could be identified by cataloging public T cell receptors. The number of typed donors differed by locus: about 620-630 for A, B, C, DRB1 and DQB1; 522 for DQA1; around 580 for DPA1; and some 470 for DPB1.

After removal of 5 bases from V and 8 bases from J, the junction retains 8 bases not matched to a gene. CDR1 is given as GTSNPN and CDR2 as SVGIG, both from the germline V gene (reference sequence). The cysteine opens and the phenylalanine closes a CDR3 of 13 amino acids. Only CDR3 DNA is held: 39 bases, read in frame from base 1. With respect to this clone: Its target antigen remains unknown. No much larger clone is present one base from it, and per-base qualities are unavailable.

The library was prepared using the immunoSEQ multiplex PCR assay. For the multiplex PCR, a mixture combining 60 forward primers for TCR Vbeta segments and 13 reverse primers for TCR Jbeta segments was used. The CDR3 region of rearranged TCR beta genes was amplified from genomic DNA by a multiplex PCR assay. The Illumina HiSeq System was used to sequence the amplified TCR beta libraries as 87-base-pair reads. The published analysis was carried out like this. A later analysis counted approximately 84 million unique TCR beta chains across the 550 to 750 repertoires, and around 9.9 million of these chains were shared by at least two donors. Raw reads were error-corrected and collapsed into unique sequences by a nearest-neighbor algorithm in which closely related sequences were merged to remove PCR and sequencing errors. To assign V, D and J gene segments, CDR3 sequences were aligned to IMGT reference sequences. Each retained sequence needed at least a six-nucleotide match to both a V gene segment and a J gene segment. Rearrangements were classified as productive when the CDR3 lacked stop codons and remained in frame with V and J, and all other rearrangements were classified as non-productive. Following IMGT convention, CDR3 was defined as the stretch from the second conserved V-encoded cysteine up to the conserved J-encoded phenylalanine. The earlier analysis of some 550 of the donors excluded any sequence lacking an unambiguous match to a single V gene segment. An earlier analysis of 500 to 600 of the donors classified V segments as functional when productive rearrangements were above 56.7% and as segregating when the standard deviation between donors was above 5%. To diagnose cytomegalovirus status from the catalog of TCR beta chain sequences, a statistical classification framework was built. In a later analysis, V and J genes were assigned by comparing TCR nucleotide sequences against IMGT/GENE-DB human TR gene sequences. The TCRdist pipeline was used in a later analysis to assign CDR3 sequences and most-parsimonious VDJ recombination scenarios. A later analysis defined each TCR beta chain by its CDR3 amino acid sequence plus V-gene family, and excluded reads lacking a unique V-gene family. In a later analysis, 450 to 600 highly shared, low-generation-probability nucleotide sequences were removed to address suspected cross-contamination and a sequencing artifact. A later analysis calculated a clonal expansion index for each public chain from normalized within-repertoire ranks of inferred template counts. Generation probabilities in a later analysis came from a VDJ recombination model fitted to out-of-frame rearrangements, and those results were checked against IGoR. Hypergeometric tests were used in a later analysis to score TCR-TCR, TCR-HLA and TCR-CMV co-occurrence, with a repertoire-size bias correction applied to the TCR pairs. To estimate false discovery rates, a later analysis permuted the HLA or CMV assignments 20 times. In a later analysis, co-occurring TCRs were grouped using DBSCAN, and TCRdist sequence similarity was added for clustering within HLA-allele-positive subsets. Repertoires with fewer than 30,000 or more than 120,000 public chains were left out of co-occurrence clustering, as were four to six repertoires with anomalous nucleotide sharing. TCRdb obtained this table from immuneACCESS and retained in-frame rearrangements with V and J assigned. These tables miss some clones; where compared with another copy, unresolved V genes account for less than half of the shortfall, and the remainder is unexplained. V and J calls and clone size are copied from that table; D and trimming were computed from the DNA. Across this sample there are 100,000 to 150,000 clones, with less than 85% seen only once. The ten most abundant clones make up 1% of the sample.

The cohort was made up of 666 healthy bone marrow donors. At the time of sampling, every cohort member was nominally healthy, though immune exposures that went unrecorded were likely present. The donor tested CMV seronegative and was one of the 352 seronegative cohort members. Every donor gave a peripheral blood sample, and the peripheral blood mononuclear cells from that sample were used for TCR beta sequencing. Genomic DNA was extracted from the blood cell samples with the Qiagen DNeasy Blood Extraction Kit. The study at large found these results: The study gave a list of 150 to 200 TCR beta chains associated with cytomegalovirus. A few of the identified cytomegalovirus-associated TCR beta chains were confirmed in vitro to be specific for cytomegalovirus antigens. For the cohort, immune exposure information was limited to CMV serostatus. A cluster of highly shared sequence variants was judged likely to represent a technical artifact of the sequencing pipeline. In a later analysis, 16,951 TCR beta sequences were associated with specific HLA alleles at a false discovery rate of 0.05. Compared with equally common non-associated chains, HLA-associated TCR beta chains in a later analysis were more clonally expanded and had lower generation probabilities. An association between a missense DCLRE1C variant and V-gene and J-gene trimming of TCR beta chains was found in a later genetic analysis and replicated in an independent cohort. Most CMV-associated TCR beta chains appeared to be HLA-restricted in a later analysis, and the HLA associations seemed to be driven largely by CMV exposure. The earlier analysis of nearly 600 of the donors excluded about 16 rarely observed V segments, including chromosome 9 orphons, because counts were too low. An earlier analysis of several hundred of the donors showed that most TCR beta V segments appeared in productive rearrangements either about 90% or about 30% of the time, which broadly matched IMGT annotations. In a later genetic analysis, fewer N-insertions in productive TCRs were reported among donors in an Asian-associated ancestry cluster than the approximately 710-donor mean. Only TCR beta chains were sequenced in this cohort, and the absence of alpha or paired-chain data limited detectable features. The presence/absence analyses assumed that sequencing depth was roughly uniform across donors, and that assumption may not be true. According to a later analysis, parvovirus B19, influenza, CMV and Epstein-Barr virus appeared linked to several top co-occurrence clusters. Strong co-occurrence of HLA alleles, especially DR and DQ, made assigning TCR associations to individual alleles difficult. Linkage disequilibrium might explain the correlated functional status among segregating V segments, but an unknown experimental factor could not be excluded. A further reported finding was that TCR beta sequences accurately predicted the HLA-A and HLA-B alleles for most subjects in the first cohort. The classifier was reported to diagnose cytomegalovirus status with high specificity and sensitivity in both the original and validation cohorts. The authors suggested that the approach could potentially be extended to other disease states and immunological phenotypes. HLA typing was unavailable for some donors at each locus, so association tests used only the typed subset. In a later analysis, TCR association rates were found to vary across HLA loci, with the most associated TCRs seen for DRB1 alleles and the fewest for HLA-C alleles. Most TCR sequences were observed very rarely across donors, whereas some public TCRs were present in many individuals. Some IMGT-functional V segments, including TRBV6-2 and TRBV6-3, could not be told apart with the 87-base-pair reads, so those segments were excluded.

Specimen: PBMCs. This clonotype was obtained from a man between 35 and 55 years old in good health and CMV-seronegative. The chain employs TRBV30 and TRBJ1-4; 7 nucleotides in the junction match TRBD1. At the DNA level, the sequence is TGTGCCTGGCAAACCCTAGGGGGCGAAAAACTGTTTTTT. Its product reads: CAWQTLGGEKLFF.